The following is a TCR beta chain sequence with its context. Its specificity is unknown. This entry comes from a study of cytomegalovirus exposure and HLA in healthy donors. General study findings and limits: CMV serostatus was the sole immune exposure information available.

V was clipped by 6 bases and J by 2 bases; unmatched bases: 7. This CDR3 contains 15 residues. Germline CDR1 MNHEY, CDR2 SVGAGI. The PCR was carried out with 60 Vbeta primers and 13 Jbeta primers. The assay was immunoSEQ multiplex PCR, and TCRdb's table has in-frame clones only and misses some. The table lists about 150,000 clones, around 84% of them singletons. The chain combines TRBV6-5 with TRBJ1-5; 7 nucleotides match TRBD1. The TCR comes from a woman between 35 and 50 years old in good health and CMV-seropositive. Specimen: PBMCs. CDR3 loop: CASRHGTEGNQPQHF. CDR3 DNA: TGTGCCAGCAGGCACGGGACAGAAGGCAATCAGCCCCAGCATTTT.